These T cell receptor beta chains were read from a single sample in a study of human T cells and chemical hapten exposure. TCRdb ran MiXCR on the RACE reads and lists one entry per CDR3 protein. The sample lists 80,000 to 100,000 distinct CDR3 sequences; about 10% were seen once. This specimen was whole blood, taken in connection with sensitization to the hapten diphenylcyclopropenone (DPC). Every receptor here comes from a woman in her forties or fifties with alopecia areata. Some clones in this sample may be carry-over from other donors' samples. Each CDR3 is given with its conserved first and last residue. A D gene is named only where the DNA matches it firmly. The size of a clone is reported for some rows only, either as once, few or many, or as a class for expanded clones.

CASRAPGGLDEQYF,TGTGCCAGCAGGGCCCCCGGGGGCTTAGACGAGCAGTACTTC,TRBV28,TRBJ2-7,NA,many
CASSFAGGGQETQYF,TGCGCCAGCAGCTTTGCGGGGGGAGGTCAAGAGACCCAGTACTTC,TRBV5-1,TRBJ2-5,TRBD2,NA
CASSSTRGTEAFF,TGTGCCAGCTCATCGACCCGGGGGACTGAAGCTTTCTTT,TRBV18,TRBJ1-1,NA,many
CASSEGGTIYF,TGTGCCAGCAGTGAAGGGGGCACCATATATTTT,TRBV6-1,TRBJ1-3,NA,medium-sized
CASGLGSQLTEAFF,TGTGCTAGTGGTTTGGGGAGTCAGTTGACTGAAGCTTTCTTT,TRBV12-5,TRBJ1-1,NA,few
CASSVEGRGREQYF,TGTGCCAGCAGCGTAGAGGGTAGGGGCCGGGAGCAGTACTTC,TRBV9,TRBJ2-7,NA,many
CASSQGPSHTEAFF,TGTGCCAGCAGCCAAGGCCCATCGCACACTGAAGCTTTCTTT,TRBV14,TRBJ1-1,NA,NA
CASSLAGGEQYF,TGCGCCAGCAGCTTGGCAGGGGGCGAGCAGTACTTC,TRBV5-1,TRBJ2-7,TRBD1,many
CASSRMGESEKLFF,TGTGCCAGCTCGAGGATGGGGGAATCCGAAAAACTGTTTTTT,TRBV2,TRBJ1-4,NA,few
CSALIRGRPAGELFF,TGCAGTGCTCTCATCAGGGGGCGGCCGGCCGGGGAGCTGTTTTTT,TRBV20-1,TRBJ2-2,TRBD1,many
CASSLGGLPGNEQFF,TGTGCCAGCAGTTTAGGAGGGCTGCCGGGCAATGAGCAGTTCTTC,TRBV28,TRBJ2-1,NA,few
CASSRVVAGELFF,TGTGCCAGCAGTCGAGTGGTTGCCGGGGAGCTGTTTTTT,TRBV6-1,TRBJ2-2,NA,many
CASSLVLAGADEQYF,TGCGCCAGCAGCTTGGTATTAGCGGGAGCTGACGAGCAGTACTTC,TRBV5-1,TRBJ2-7,TRBD2,many
CATSGWGNEQYF,TGTGCCACCTCAGGATGGGGTAACGAGCAGTACTTC,TRBV27,TRBJ2-7,NA,few
CSAREYGTVYGYTF,TGCAGTGCTAGAGAGTACGGGACAGTCTATGGCTACACCTTC,TRBV20-1,TRBJ1-2,TRBD1,NA
CSARDPTGQGAPNTGELFF,TGCAGTGCTAGAGATCCCACGGGACAGGGGGCCCCGAACACCGGGGAGCTGTTTTTT,TRBV20-1,TRBJ2-2,TRBD1,many
CASSQDPRPGQPQHF,TGTGCCAGCAGCCAAGATCCGCGGCCGGGACAGCCCCAGCATTTT,TRBV3-1,TRBJ1-5,NA,few
CASSQDWGGLGSPLHF,TGCGCCAGCAGCCAAGATTGGGGGGGGCTAGGTTCACCCCTCCACTTT,TRBV4-1,TRBJ1-6,NA,NA